The rows below give T cell receptor beta chains drawn from one sample of a study of graft-versus-host responses after intestinal transplantation. Using immunoSEQ multiplex PCR, the repertoire was profiled, and TCRdb retains in-frame clones only, with some absent. The top ten clones hold 5% to 5.5% of a sample with 2,000 to 2,500 clones, just under 30% of them seen once. Here the sequenced sample was alloreactive CD8+ T cells from a mixed lymphocyte reaction culture, taken before transplantation. These receptors were obtained from a human patient who was an organ donor for intestinal transplantation. CDR3s include the opening cysteine and the closing phenylalanine or tryptophan. A D gene is named only where the DNA matches it firmly. The listing skips clone size in some rows; elsewhere it reads once, few, many or a size class.

>TRBJ2-1|19|-|TRBD2|TRBV5-1
CASSSGLAGGHSSYNEQFF
TGCGCCAGCAGCTCAGGACTAGCGGGGGGCCATAGCTCCTACAATGAGCAGTTCTTC
>TRBJ2-3|15|medium-sized|-|TRBV7-9
CASSLALSPRDTQYF
TGTGCCAGCAGCTTAGCCCTCTCCCCGAGGGATACGCAGTATTTT
>TRBJ2-3|16|few|TRBD1|TRBV5-8
CASSYGTGIYTDTQYF
TGTGCCAGCAGCTATGGGACAGGGATCTATACAGATACGCAGTATTTT
>TRBJ2-5|14|few|TRBD2|TRBV19
CASSVRGGRQTQYF
TGTGCCAGTAGTGTTCGGGGGGGGAGACAGACCCAGTACTTC
>TRBJ2-7|15|large|TRBD1|TRBV19
CASSIVGTVSYEQYF
TGTGCCAGTAGTATAGTCGGGACAGTCTCCTACGAGCAGTACTTC
>TRBJ2-7|16|-|-|TRBV28
CASTLPNPYSSYEQYF
TGTGCCAGCACCTTACCCAACCCGTATAGCTCCTACGAGCAGTACTTC
>TRBJ2-1|16|few|TRBD1|TRBV7-9
CASSVVGGQGGYEQFF
TGTGCCAGCAGCGTCGTGGGGGGACAGGGGGGCTATGAGCAGTTCTTC
>TRBJ2-3|13|-|-|TRBV5-1
CASSLESGDTQYF
TGCGCCAGCAGCTTGGAGAGCGGAGATACGCAGTATTTT
>TRBJ2-7|16|few|-|TRBV4-3
CASSQGVRGAGYEQYF
TGCGCCAGCAGCCAAGGAGTCCGGGGGGCGGGGTACGAGCAGTACTTC
>TRBJ2-7|16|-|TRBD2|TRBV4-1
CASSQLAGGPSYEQYF
TGCGCCAGCAGCCAACTAGCGGGGGGGCCATCCTACGAGCAGTACTTC
>TRBJ1-1|14|medium-sized|-|TRBV2
CASSGGTGGTEAFF
TGTGCCAGCAGTGGGGGGACGGGGGGCACTGAAGCTTTCTTT
>TRBJ1-2|17|once|-|TRBV9
CASSGPDLQETNYGYTF
TGTGCCAGCAGTGGGCCCGACTTACAGGAGACTAACTATGGCTACACCTTC
>TRBJ2-7|12|medium-sized|-|TRBV7-2
CASSLVGYEQYF
TGTGCCAGCAGCTTAGTCGGGTACGAGCAGTACTTC
>TRBJ1-5|15|-|-|TRBV19
CASSILGQINQPQHF
TGTGCCAGTAGTATATTGGGGCAGATCAATCAGCCCCAGCATTTT
>TRBJ1-3|14|large|-|TRBV28
CASSLRGSGNTIYF
TGTGCCAGCAGTTTGCGGGGCTCTGGAAACACCATATATTTT
>TRBJ1-1|15|-|TRBD1|TRBV4-3
CASSHDGTAATEAFF
TGCGCCAGCAGCCATGACGGGACAGCCGCTACTGAAGCTTTCTTT
>TRBJ1-3|15|-|-|TRBV6-5
CASSYQGPSGNTIYF
TGTGCCAGCAGTTATCAGGGCCCCTCTGGAAACACCATATATTTT
>TRBJ1-6|13|medium-sized|-|TRBV25-1
CASTVSYNSPLHF
TGTGCCAGCACTGTCTCCTATAATTCACCCCTCCACTTT
>TRBJ2-7|15|-|-|TRBV27
CASSAAGSGGYEQYF
TGTGCCAGCAGTGCCGCGGGTAGCGGCGGCTACGAGCAGTACTTC
>TRBJ2-4|14|few|-|TRBV29-1
CSVALPSSGGIQYF
TGCAGCGTTGCCCTACCATCCTCCGGTGGCATTCAGTACTTC
>TRBJ2-7|13|medium-sized|TRBD1|TRBV7-9
CASSSLTGGEQYF
TGTGCCAGCAGCTCCCTTACAGGGGGCGAGCAGTACTTC
>TRBJ2-3|13|-|-|TRBV6-6
CASSYGRTDTQYF
TGTGCCAGCAGCTACGGCCGCACAGATACGCAGTATTTT
>TRBJ2-1|15|once|-|TRBV9
CASSGKRVVNNEQFF
TGTGCCAGCAGCGGTAAGCGGGTCGTGAACAATGAGCAGTTCTTC
>TRBJ2-1|16|-|TRBD2|TRBV4-3
CASSQDRGGTYNEQFF
TGCGCCAGCAGCCAAGATCGGGGGGGCACCTACAATGAGCAGTTCTTC
>TRBJ2-7|15|medium-sized|-|TRBV19
CASSMGRPSSYEQYF
TGTGCCAGTAGTATGGGGAGGCCAAGCTCCTACGAGCAGTACTTC
>TRBJ2-3|17|-|-|TRBV28
CASSLWIGSPSTDTQYF
TGTGCCAGCAGTTTATGGATCGGGTCCCCAAGCACAGATACGCAGTATTTT
>TRBJ2-1|17|-|TRBD1|TRBV5-6
CASSPDRGYYTYSEQFF
TGTGCCAGCAGCCCGGACAGGGGGTATTATACATATAGTGAGCAGTTCTTC
>TRBJ1-3|14|-|-|TRBV11-2
CASSPGGSRNTIYF
TGTGCCAGCAGCCCCGGGGGGTCAAGGAACACCATATATTTT
>TRBJ1-2|14|few|TRBD1|TRBV19
CASSHGTGGYGYTF
TGTGCCAGTAGCCATGGGACAGGGGGCTATGGCTACACCTTC
>TRBJ2-7|18|-|TRBD2|TRBV10-3
CAISESNRLAGPIYEQYF
TGTGCCATCAGTGAGTCGAATAGACTAGCGGGACCCATTTACGAGCAGTACTTC
>TRBJ1-2|14|-|-|TRBV27
CASSSRREDYGYTF
TGTGCCAGCAGTTCCCGCAGGGAGGACTATGGCTACACCTTC
>TRBJ1-2|14|-|TRBD1|TRBV4-1
CASSPSPGGYGYTF
TGCGCCAGCAGCCCATCTCCAGGGGGCTATGGCTACACCTTC
>TRBJ2-5|14|-|TRBD2|TRBV4-2
CASRDLAGQETQYF
TGTGCCAGCAGGGACCTAGCGGGGCAAGAGACCCAGTACTTC
>TRBJ1-2|13|few|-|TRBV6-6
CASSYGRDYGYTF
TGTGCCAGCAGTTACGGCAGGGACTATGGCTACACCTTC